This T cell receptor (beta chain) comes out of a study of cytomegalovirus exposure and HLA in healthy donors. Looking at the study overall: It was reported in a later analysis that the 120 or so validation repertoires used the same platform as the 650 to 800 first-cohort repertoires.

To note about this clone: No antigen is known for it.

Overall study findings and caveats: According to the study, 180 or so TCR beta chains were cytomegalovirus-associated. It was reported that the classifier diagnosed cytomegalovirus status with high specificity and sensitivity in both the original and validation cohorts. First-cohort TCR clusters tended to co-occur in the 90 to 150 validation repertoires, a later analysis found.

Method: immunoSEQ multiplex PCR; TCRdb's copy keeps in-frame clones and lacks some. In the table there are around 150,000 clones, roughly nine tenths of which are singletons. Sample: PBMCs. The clonotype comes from a man between 18 and 29 years old in good health and CMV-seronegative.

The CDR3 region is CAWSSGRGPHGYTF. CDR3 nucleotide sequence: TGTGCCTGGAGTAGCGGCAGGGGGCCGCATGGCTACACCTTC. The chain has TRBV30 and TRBJ1-2; 8 bases map to TRBD1. Germline V gene data show CDR1 as GTSNPN and CDR2 as SVGIG (reference sequence). The trim removed 2 bases at V and 6 bases at J, leaving 8 bases unmatched. The length of the CDR3 is 14 residues.